The clone carrying this T cell receptor beta chain was seen more than once but under ten times. This sample was included in a study of human T cells and chemical hapten exposure. Between the trimmed V and J ends, which lost 3 bases and 0 bases, there was a span of 5 bases. The CDR3 has 13 amino acids. Per germline, CDR1 LGHDT and CDR2 YNNKEL (reference sequence). The time point was: pre-sensitization, week 0. Treatment defined: therapeutic diphenylcyclopropenone sensitization with weekly scalp DPC. TCRdb itself ran the RACE reads through MiXCR, one entry per CDR3 protein. The profile shows around 60,000 distinct CDR3 sequences, approximately 7% of them singletons.

The material sequenced was whole blood, taken in connection with sensitization to the hapten diphenylcyclopropenone (DPC). The chain combines TRBV3-1 with TRBJ1-1; D remains unclear. The sequence came from a woman under 40 with alopecia areata. Some clones in this sample may be carry-over from other donors' samples. CDR3 DNA sequence: TGTGCCAGCAGCCAGACCCTGAACACTGAAGCTTTCTTT. Its protein is CASSQTLNTEAFF. The full variable domain, in which reference TRBV3-1 and TRBJ1-1 provide the parts outside the CDR3, is DTAVSQTPKYLVTQMGNDKSIKCEQNLGHDTMYWYKQDSKKFLKIMFSYNNKELIINETVPNRFSPKSPDKAHLNLHINSLELGDSAVYFCASSQTLNTEAFFGQGTRLTVV.